The 28 T cell receptor beta chains given below trace back to one sample, sequenced in a study of T cell repertoires in cytomegalovirus infection. A single record per CDR3 protein comes from TCRdb applying MiXCR to the reads. The sample lists some 240,000 distinct CDR3 sequences; 15% to 20% were seen once. Input material: CD8+ T cells from PBMCs. The source of these receptors is a human donor in good health (CMV status not recorded). Some clones in this sample may be carry-over from other donors' samples.

The J gene is TRBJ1-1, the V gene TRBV6-5; TRBD1 is a possible D gene (6 bases). Germline-derived CDR1 and CDR2 are MNHEY and SVGAGI. CDR3 size: 13 residues. V dropped 10 bases and J dropped 0 bases, with 12 bases sitting between them. DNA for the CDR3: TGTGCCACTGAGGACAGAGTGAACACTGAAGCTTTCTTT. This codes for CATEDRVNTEAFF.

This clonotype occurred a few times. CDR3 sequence reads: CASSSLSGQGPGNTIYF. Written as DNA, the CDR3 is TGTGCCAGCAGCTCCCTTTCTGGGCAGGGGCCAGGAAACACCATATATTTT. This chain links TRBV7-9 with TRBJ1-3, with D possibly TRBD1 on 6 matching bases. The CDR3 loop spans 17 amino acids. Per germline, CDR1 SEHNR and CDR2 FQNEAQ (reference sequence). With 4 bases removed from V and 4 bases from J, the gap between germline ends came to 20 bases.

The V and J genes are TRBV6-2 or TRBV6-3 and TRBJ1-1; D is uncertain. The germline CDR1 and CDR2 sequences are MNHEY and SVGEGT. The CDR3 runs to 15 residues. Trimming took 7 bases from V and 0 from J, leaving 15 bases between them. CDR3 sequence: CASTLFDNLNTEAFF. The CDR3 nucleotides are TGTGCCAGCACCCTCTTCGACAACTTGAACACTGAAGCTTTCTTT.

The gene calls are TRBV20-1 and TRBJ1-1; D is ambiguous. Looked up from germline, CDR1 is DFQATT and CDR2 is SNEGSKA (reference sequence). CDR3 size: 11 residues. V lost 2 bases and J lost 11, with 12 bases in between. In DNA form, the CDR3 reads TGCAGTGCTAGATTCGGGTCGGAGGCTTTCTTT. Translating it yields CSARFGSEAFF.

This clonotype has ten or more counts. V gene TRBV5-5 combines with J gene TRBJ2-5; 7 nucleotides align to TRBD1. Germline CDR1 and CDR2: SGHKS and YYEKEE (reference sequence). V shed 6 bases, J shed 6 bases, and the junction held 17 bases outside the gene matches. The CDR3 runs to 16 residues. CDR3 protein: CASNIRPKGAFKTQYF. Written as DNA, the CDR3 is TGTGCCAGCAATATCCGACCCAAGGGGGCTTTCAAGACCCAGTACTTC.

The chain is built from TRBV27 and TRBJ2-7, with TRBD2 matching 8 bases. Germline V CDR1 and CDR2: MNHEY, SMNVEV (reference sequence). Trimming at V came to 6 bases and at J to 5 bases, leaving 3 bases not matched to a gene. The CDR3 is made up of 12 amino acids. CDR3 in DNA: TGTGCCAGCAGGGGCGGGGGGCACGAGCAGTACTTC. Protein product: CASRGGGHEQYF.

This clonotype appeared many times. The chain links TRBV7-2 to TRBJ1-4; the D gene is possibly TRBD1 (6 bases). The CDR3 length is 15 residues. The germline CDR1 and CDR2 sequences are SGHTA and FQGNSA. V lost 4 bases to trimming and J lost 8 bases, with 17 bases between them. CDR3 coding DNA: TGTGCCAGCAGCTCCCTGGACAGCCGTTTGGAAAAACTGTTTTTT. This translates into CASSSLDSRLEKLFF.

In its sample, this clonotype was seen a few times. The genes are TRBV2 and TRBJ1-4, with D possibly matching TRBD1 (5 bases). The V and J ends lost 1 base and 8 bases respectively, with 11 bases between them. There are 14 residues in the CDR3. Germline values: CDR1 SNHLY, CDR2 FYNNEI. The CDR3 protein is CASSEGQGLEKLFF. CDR3 DNA: TGTGCCAGCAGTGAAGGCCAGGGTTTAGAAAAACTGTTTTTT.

This clonotype was recorded at least ten times. The chain couples TRBV27 to TRBJ1-1, with D tentatively TRBD1 (6 bases). Per germline, CDR1 MNHEY and CDR2 SMNVEV (reference sequence). V gave up 4 bases and J gave up 5 bases, with 17 bases separating them. The CDR3 totals 15 residues. The CDR3 spells CASSSRQDYTTEAFF. CDR3 DNA sequence: TGTGCCAGCAGTTCCCGACAGGACTATACTACTGAAGCTTTCTTT.

This clonotype was seen ten or more times. The V gene is TRBV10-3, the J gene TRBJ2-3; 11 bases align to TRBD2. CDR1 and CDR2 (germline): ENHRY, SYGVKD. The CDR3 has 17 amino acids. V lost 3 bases, J lost 1 base, and 6 bases stayed unmatched. The CDR3 loop is CAISDARGLAGTDTQYF. In DNA, the CDR3 is TGTGCCATCAGTGATGCTAGGGGACTAGCGGGCACAGATACGCAGTATTTT.

The chain carries TRBV13 and TRBJ2-7; 9 nucleotides line up with TRBD1. There are 14 residues in the CDR3. V was pared by 6 bases and J by 5 bases, with 8 bases of the junction left unmatched. In germline, CDR1 is PRHDT, CDR2 FYEKMQ (reference sequence). CDR3 region: CASSSTTGGNEQYF. CDR3 nucleotides: TGTGCCAGCAGTTCAACGACAGGGGGGAACGAGCAGTACTTC.

The J gene is TRBJ1-5, the V gene TRBV28; the D is unclear. Germline V gene data show CDR1 as MDHEN and CDR2 as SYDVKM. The CDR3 extends over 16 amino acids. The ends were cut back, 1 base at V and 1 base at J, with 11 bases in the middle. CDR3 residues: CASSLYLGSSNQPQHF. CDR3 in DNA: TGTGCCAGCAGTTTATATCTGGGATCGAGCAATCAGCCCCAGCATTTT.

This clonotype was recorded many times. V gene TRBV6-5 combines with J gene TRBJ1-5; TRBD1 is a possible D gene (6 bases). CDR1 is MNHEY, CDR2 SVGAGI, per germline. V was trimmed by 6 bases and J by 4 bases, leaving 16 bases between them. CDR3 length equals 15 residues. CDR3 region: CASSLSAGANQPQHF. CDR3 DNA: TGTGCCAGCAGCCTATCGGCGGGGGCAAATCAGCCCCAGCATTTT.

This clonotype was counted a few times. The chain combines TRBV4-1 with TRBJ2-7; D possibly corresponds to TRBD2 (5 bases). The CDR3 runs 14 residues. Germline CDR1 MGHRA, CDR2 YSYEKL. Deletions cut 0 bases from V and 4 bases from J, with 10 bases between. Here the CDR3 DNA reads TGCGCCAGCAGCCAAGAACCTGAGGGATACGAGCAGTACTTC. Its translation is CASSQEPEGYEQYF.

The chain employs TRBV19 and TRBJ2-5; TRBD2 is a possible D gene (5 bases). Trimming removed 6 bases from V and 1 base from J, with 15 bases in between. This CDR3 spans 15 amino acids. Looked up from germline, CDR1 is LNHDA and CDR2 is SQIVND (reference sequence). The CDR3 sequence: CASRPHAGIQETQYF. CDR3 in DNA: TGTGCCAGTAGACCTCACGCGGGCATCCAAGAGACCCAGTACTTC.

The rearrangement links TRBV29-1 to TRBJ1-3; D uncertain. CDR1 is SQVTM, CDR2 ANQGSEA, per germline. The CDR3 has 12 residues. V gave up 6 bases and J gave up 0 bases, with 6 bases separating them. CDR3 amino acids: CSVRLSGNTIYF. CDR3 nucleotide sequence: TGCAGCGTCCGCCTCTCTGGAAACACCATATATTTT.

This clonotype occurred many times. The rearrangement links TRBV7-9 to TRBJ1-1; D ambiguous. The V end lost 5 bases, the J end lost 4 bases, and 5 bases lay between the germline ends. This CDR3 region has 11 residues. Germline loops: CDR1 SEHNR, CDR2 FQNEAQ (reference sequence). The CDR3 region has the DNA TGTGCCAGCAGCGTCAGCACTGAAGCTTTCTTT. It codes for CASSVSTEAFF.

V is TRBV6-5 and J is TRBJ2-2; tentatively, D is TRBD2 (5 bases). This CDR3 is 16 amino acids long. Trimming pared 6 bases from V and 6 bases from J, leaving 20 bases between. Germline lookup yields CDR1 MNHEY and CDR2 SVGAGI. Here the CDR3 DNA reads TGTGCCAGCAGATGGACTCCCGGAGATGTTGCCGGGGAGCTGTTTTTT. This gives the protein CASRWTPGDVAGELFF.

V and J are TRBV7-9 and TRBJ2-2; maybe TRBD1 (5 bases). Germline CDR1 SEHNR, CDR2 FQNEAQ (reference sequence). CDR3 size: 17 residues. Trimming removed 0 bases at V and 3 bases at J, with 14 bases between. CDR3 region: CASSLAKGPKDTGELFF. The CDR3 coding sequence is TGTGCCAGCAGCTTAGCCAAGGGGCCTAAAGACACCGGGGAGCTGTTTTTT.

This clonotype has more than one count but fewer than ten. This chain joins TRBV6-1 and TRBJ2-7; D remains unclear. This CDR3 comprises 15 residues. Germline-derived CDR1 and CDR2 are MNHNS and SASEGT. Trimming pared 7 bases from V and 0 bases from J, leaving 16 bases between. The CDR3 sequence: CASTDRAVSSYEQYF. As DNA, the CDR3 is TGTGCCAGCACGGATAGGGCAGTCAGCTCCTACGAGCAGTACTTC.

The chain couples TRBV7-6 to TRBJ2-7; 7 nucleotides agree with TRBD2. This CDR3 is 15 amino acids long. The germline CDR1 and CDR2 sequences are SGHVS and FNYEAQ. The V gene end was trimmed by 0 bases and the J gene end by 3 bases; junction bases not matched to a gene: 5. DNA for the CDR3: TGTGCCAGCAGCTTAGCGGGAGGGGCAATCTACGAGCAGTACTTC. Translated: CASSLAGGAIYEQYF.

This clonotype appeared a few times. The chain couples TRBV27 to TRBJ2-7; D gene unclear. Germline-derived CDR1 and CDR2 are MNHEY and SMNVEV (reference sequence). This CDR3 region has 15 residues. V was trimmed by 1 base and J by 0 bases, leaving 10 bases between them. CDR3 nucleotides: TGTGCCAGCAGTTTATTTGGGCCAACCTCCTACGAGCAGTACTTC. Amino acids: CASSLFGPTSYEQYF.

This clonotype was detected ten times or more. This chain connects TRBV2 to TRBJ1-2, with TRBD1 matching 10 bases. V dropped 5 bases and J dropped 5; count of bases not matched to a gene: 8. Germline CDR1 and CDR2: SNHLY and FYNNEI. The CDR3 has 15 amino acids. The CDR3 nucleotides read TGTGCCAGCAGTCCCGGACGACAGGGGGCGTATGGCTACACCTTC. Amino acids: CASSPGRQGAYGYTF.

In its sample, this clonotype was seen a few times. CDR3 residues: CASSPYPRDTTYNSPLHF. The CDR3 DNA is TGCGCCAGCAGCCCGTACCCCAGAGATACGACCTATAATTCACCCCTCCACTTT. The chain is built from TRBV5-1 and TRBJ1-6, with no clear D. The V gene's germline CDR1 is SGHRS and CDR2 YFSETQ. Between the trimmed V and J ends, which lost 4 bases and 2 bases, there was a span of 19 bases. The CDR3 extends over 18 amino acids.

This clonotype was observed at least ten times. The chain employs TRBV7-2 and TRBJ2-2, with D perhaps TRBD1 (6 bases). Germline loops: CDR1 SGHTA, CDR2 FQGNSA. V dropped 3 bases and J dropped 5 bases, with 10 bases sitting between them. The CDR3 runs 14 residues. The CDR3 sequence: CASSFGGRTGELFF. CDR3 sequence (DNA): TGTGCCAGCAGCTTTGGGGGCAGAACCGGGGAGCTGTTTTTT.

This chain connects TRBV20-1 to TRBJ1-5; D is possibly TRBD1 (5 bases). V shed 3 bases and J shed 2 bases, with 8 bases lying between them. CDR3 length equals 13 residues. Germline CDR1 is DFQATT and CDR2 is SNEGSKA (reference sequence). The CDR3 here is CSASQGRNQPQHF. CDR3 DNA sequence: TGCAGTGCTAGCCAGGGTCGCAATCAGCCCCAGCATTTT.

This clonotype has a count of ten or more. V and J are TRBV11-2 and TRBJ2-2; D uncertain. Germline V gene lookup returns CDR1 SGHAT and CDR2 FQNNGV. V was clipped by 5 bases and J by 0 bases, with 7 bases between them. CDR3 size: 14 residues. Here the CDR3 DNA reads TGTGCCAGCAGCGGTCAAGCGAACACCGGGGAGCTGTTTTTT. The encoded protein is CASSGQANTGELFF.

V is TRBV5-1 and J is TRBJ2-2; no clear D gene. Trimming took off 5 bases at V and 6 bases at J, with 8 bases between the two ends. The germline CDR1 and CDR2 sequences are SGHRS and YFSETQ. CDR3 length: 12 residues. The CDR3 protein is CASRWGAGELFF. CDR3 nucleotides: TGCGCCAGCAGGTGGGGTGCCGGGGAGCTGTTTTTT.